This T cell receptor beta chain originates from a study of blood T cell repertoires in COVID-19. Turning to the study itself: Specimens from acute and convalescent COVID-19 originated in the United States, Italy and Spain. T cells, B-cell-depleted T cells, or PBMCs provided the cDNA or gDNA that served as material.

Seattle's cohort entered during active infection and was followed longitudinally. Authors' analysis steps: Cell counts per sample came from amplifying reference gene primers. Using immunoSEQ multiplex PCR, the repertoire was profiled, and TCRdb retains in-frame clones only, with some absent. D and trimming were read from the DNA, whereas the V and J calls and clone size are those reported in that table. This table has some 110,000 clones, 60% to 85% appearing once. A few counts support this clone. The J segment lost 2 bases and the V segment lost 6 bases, leaving 10 bases of the junction unmatched. The CDR3 runs 16 residues. Per germline, CDR1 KGHDR and CDR2 SFDVKD.

Sequenced material: peripheral blood. The TCR sequence derives from a man older than 75 with COVID-19, enrolled during active disease. V usage is TRBV24-1 and J usage is TRBJ1-2; 8 bases are shared with TRBD1. Here the CDR3 DNA reads TGTGCCACCAGTTGGGACAGGATTTATCAAAACTATGGCTACACCTTC. It specifies CATSWDRIYQNYGYTF.